This TCR beta chain was captured in a study of response to subunit inactivated influenza vaccine. Study outcomes and limitations: Authors suggested each seasonal flu vaccination may recruit only limited numbers of new T cells.

The V and J ends lost 3 bases and 9 bases, in that order; junction bases with no gene match: 4. The CDR3 is 15 residues long. Germline CDR1 is LGHNA and CDR2 is YSLEER. This clonotype was detected many times. As yet, its antigen is unknown. MiXCR was run by TCRdb on the RT-PCR reads, yielding one entry per CDR3 protein. The data show around 480,000 distinct CDR3 sequences, 16% seen once. This clonotype was sampled from a man in his fifties or sixties who received an inactivated influenza vaccine. The sequences come from CD4+ T cells sorted from PBMCs, collected less than 25 months after vaccination. The chain couples TRBV4-3 to TRBJ2-1; 14 bases match TRBD2. In DNA, the CDR3 is TGCGCCAGCAGCCAGACTAGCGGGGGGGCACTTGAGCAGTTCTTC. Its protein product is CASSQTSGGALEQFF.